This T cell receptor (beta chain) stems from a study of blood T cell repertoires in COVID-19. About the research overall: The United States, Italy and Spain supplied acute and convalescent COVID-19 samples. The analysed material was cDNA or gDNA that came from T cells, B-cell-depleted T cells, or PBMCs.

The length of the CDR3 is 11 residues. Germline CDR1 DFQATT, CDR2 SNEGSKA (reference sequence). Trimming stripped 7 bases from V and 4 bases from J, with 9 bases between. Cohort allocation depended upon clinical history that participants reported. Per the original methods: Reference gene primers were amplified, and this amplification served to estimate nucleated cell counts. The protocol was immunoSEQ multiplex PCR, while the TCRdb copy is restricted to in-frame clones and leaves out a portion. The V and J calls and clone size are taken from that table; D and trimming were inferred from the DNA. The sample comprises 140,000 to 150,000 clones, approximately 84% of which are singletons, and about 3.4% rests with the top ten.

The J gene is TRBJ2-3, the V gene TRBV20-1, with a possible D match to TRBD2 (5 bases). The TCR originated in a woman between 45 and 60 years old with acute COVID-19. The source material was PBMCs or T cells enriched from blood (not recorded which). CDR3 sequence: CSGTGADTQYF. The CDR3 coding sequence is TGCAGTGGGACTGGGGCAGATACGCAGTATTTT.